This T cell receptor (beta chain) emerged from a study of cytomegalovirus exposure and HLA in healthy donors. The PCR was carried out with 60 Vbeta primers and 13 Jbeta primers. Libraries were prepared by immunoSEQ multiplex PCR; TCRdb keeps only in-frame clonotypes and omits some of them. The sample includes more than 90,000 clones, 81% of them seen just once. This clone was picked up a small number of times. As yet, its antigen is unknown. Germline V gene data show CDR1 as MNHNY and CDR2 as SVGAGI (reference sequence). V shed 7 bases and J shed 0 bases, with 12 bases lying between them. This CDR3 is built from 14 residues. Regarding the study as a whole: Donors were assumed by presence/absence analyses to have roughly uniform sequencing depth.

Material: PBMCs. This sequence was found in a woman in her seventies in good health and CMV-seropositive. The rearrangement links TRBV6-6 to TRBJ1-2; D might be TRBD1 (5 bases). The CDR3 coding sequence is TGTGCCAGCACCATGGACATCGCTAACTATGGCTACACCTTC. It encodes CASTMDIANYGYTF.